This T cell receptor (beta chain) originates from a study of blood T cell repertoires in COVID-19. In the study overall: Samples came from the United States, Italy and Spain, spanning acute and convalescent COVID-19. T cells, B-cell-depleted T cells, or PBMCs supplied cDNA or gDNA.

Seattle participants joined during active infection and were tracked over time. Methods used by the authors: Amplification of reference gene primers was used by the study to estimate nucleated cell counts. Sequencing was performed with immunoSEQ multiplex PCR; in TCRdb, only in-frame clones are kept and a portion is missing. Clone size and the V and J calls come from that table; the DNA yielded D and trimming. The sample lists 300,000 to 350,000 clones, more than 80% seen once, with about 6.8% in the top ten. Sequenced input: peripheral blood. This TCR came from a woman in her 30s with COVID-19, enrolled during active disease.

The CDR3 bases are TGTGCCACGGGACTAGCGGGATCCCAAGAGACCCAGTACTTC. Translated, it gives CATGLAGSQETQYF. This chain uses TRBV10-3 with TRBJ2-5, with 13 bases aligning to TRBD2. J gave up 1 base and V 10 bases, and 3 bases lay outside the gene matches. This CDR3 has 14 amino acids. In germline, CDR1 is ENHRY, CDR2 SYGVKD.